The 10 T cell receptor beta chains reported below all come from one sample, sequenced in a study of T cell responses to AZD1222 COVID-19 vaccine. Sequencing used immunoSEQ multiplex PCR; TCRdb keeps in-frame clones, though not all of them. The sample yields 110,000 to 150,000 clones, around 94% seen once. The sequencing here drew on peripheral blood, taken after recovery from COVID-19. These receptors originate from an adult who had recovered from COVID-19.

The chain recombines TRBV2 with TRBJ2-3; the D gene is possibly TRBD1 (6 bases). Trimming removed 0 bases at V and 2 bases at J, with 12 bases between. The CDR3 loop spans 16 amino acids. Germline V gene data show CDR1 as SNHLY and CDR2 as FYNNEI. The CDR3 DNA reads as TGTGCCAGCAGTGAAGCGGGGGCAGGGATCACAGATACGCAGTATTTT. This translates into CASSEAGAGITDTQYF.

The genes are TRBV19 and TRBJ2-5; 13 nucleotides align to TRBD2. V was clipped by 3 bases and J by 4 bases; unmatched bases: 8. Germline-derived CDR1 and CDR2 are LNHDA and SQIVND (reference sequence). CDR3 size: 17 residues. The CDR3 is CASSMGFRTSGRETQYF. The CDR3 nucleotides are TGTGCCAGTAGTATGGGATTTAGGACTAGCGGGAGAGAGACCCAGTACTTC.

The chain is built from TRBV5-4 and TRBJ2-2; 12 nucleotides agree with TRBD2. This CDR3 has 15 amino acids. With V trimmed by 3 bases and J by 4 bases, 1 base remained unmatched. Germline V gives CDR1 SGHNT, CDR2 YYREEE (reference sequence). The CDR3 DNA sequence: TGTGCCAGCAGCTCTAGCGGGAGGGTCACCGGGGAGCTGTTTTTT. The encoded protein is CASSSSGRVTGELFF.

The gene calls are TRBV7-2 and TRBJ2-5; TRBD2 might be the D (6 bases). Trimming removed 4 bases from V and 4 bases from J, with 16 bases in between. Germline V lookup: CDR1 SGHTA, CDR2 FQGNSA. The CDR3 is 15 amino acids. CDR3 DNA sequence: TGTGCCAGCAGCTCCCGGAGGGCAGGGTTAGAGACCCAGTACTTC. Its protein is CASSSRRAGLETQYF.

The chain employs TRBV27 and TRBJ1-4; the D gene is possibly TRBD1 (6 bases). V was shortened by 5 bases and J by 6 bases, with 16 bases between the two germline ends. This CDR3 spans 15 amino acids. Germline values: CDR1 MNHEY, CDR2 SMNVEV (reference sequence). CDR3 in DNA: TGTGCCAGCAGTCCACACAACAGGGATGATGAAAAACTGTTTTTT. It codes for CASSPHNRDDEKLFF.

The rearrangement joins TRBV28 to TRBJ1-4; D possibly corresponds to TRBD1 (5 bases). Germline CDR1 reads MDHEN; CDR2 reads SYDVKM. The CDR3 is 15 amino acids. V was cut by 6 bases and J by 8 bases, with 19 bases left in between. In DNA, the CDR3 is TGTGCCAGCAGCAATCCCCCGATGGGGCACGAAAAACTGTTTTTT. This codes for CASSNPPMGHEKLFF.

The chain links TRBV6-5 to TRBJ2-7; a weak D match, TRBD1 (6 bases). The CDR3 runs to 14 residues. V lost 8 bases, J lost 0 bases, and 14 bases lay in between. CDR1 is MNHEY and CDR2 is SVGAGI in the germline V gene. The DNA for the CDR3 is TGTGCCAGCTACCCCCGGGACATCTCCTACGAGCAGTACTTC. Amino acids: CASYPRDISYEQYF.

V is TRBV10-1 and J is TRBJ2-1, with 10 bases identical to TRBD1. Germline trimming cut 6 bases from V and 6 bases from J; bases unmatched to any gene: 8. This CDR3 comprises 15 residues. The germline V gene has CDR1 WNHNN and CDR2 SYGVQD (reference sequence). The CDR3: CASSAGTGASNEQFF. CDR3 bases: TGCGCCAGCAGCGCCGGGACAGGGGCCTCCAATGAGCAGTTCTTC.

This clone is a singleton in its sample. The rearrangement uses TRBV18 and TRBJ2-7; TRBD1 matches 9 bases. CDR1 is KGHSH and CDR2 is LQKENI in the germline V gene. After removal of 6 bases from V and 4 bases from J, the junction contained 10 bases not matched to a gene. This CDR3 is built from 15 residues. The CDR3 region has the DNA TGTGCCAGCTCCATAGAAGGGACAGGGAGTTACGAGCAGTACTTC. Its translation is CASSIEGTGSYEQYF.

The chain is built from TRBV10-3 and TRBJ2-5, with 13 nucleotides matching TRBD2. Germline V gene data show CDR1 as ENHRY and CDR2 as SYGVKD. This CDR3 region has 17 residues. V gave up 6 bases and J gave up 1 base; unmatched junction bases: 8. The CDR3 sequence: CAIREPGLAGSQETQYF. CDR3 sequence (DNA): TGTGCCATCAGGGAGCCGGGACTAGCGGGAAGCCAAGAGACCCAGTACTTC.